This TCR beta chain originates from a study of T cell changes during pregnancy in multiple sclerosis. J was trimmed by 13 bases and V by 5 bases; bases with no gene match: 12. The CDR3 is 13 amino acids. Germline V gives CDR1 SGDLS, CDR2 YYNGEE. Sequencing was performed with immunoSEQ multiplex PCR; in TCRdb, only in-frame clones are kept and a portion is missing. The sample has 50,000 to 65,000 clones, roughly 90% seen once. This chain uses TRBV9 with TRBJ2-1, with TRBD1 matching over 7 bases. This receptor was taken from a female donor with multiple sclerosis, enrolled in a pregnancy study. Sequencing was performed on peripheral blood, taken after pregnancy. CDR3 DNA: TGTGCCAGCAGGAGGACAGGCAGCTCCCCCCAGTTCTTC. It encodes CASRRTGSSPQFF.